Sequencing of this T cell receptor (beta chain) was carried out in a study of human thymus T cells. Profiling relied on immunoSEQ multiplex PCR, and the TCRdb table lists in-frame clones only, not all of them. The top ten clones hold around 6% of a sample with more than 45,000 clones, approximately 95% of them seen once. V trimming: 7 bases; J trimming: 4 bases; junction bases outside the gene matches: 3. The germline V gene encodes CDR1 SNHLY and CDR2 FYNNEI. The CDR3 sequence is 14 residues long. This receptor was obtained from a boy younger than two with a congenital heart defect but otherwise immunologically healthy. Material for sequencing was blood. The J gene is TRBJ2-3, the V gene TRBV2; 12 bases map to TRBD2. CDR3 nucleotide sequence: TGTGCCAGCACTAGCGGGGGGGCCCCAGATACGCAGTATTTT. This sequence encodes CASTSGGAPDTQYF.